A selection of T cell receptor beta chains follows, all from one sample in a study of blood T cell repertoires in COVID-19. Clones were sequenced by immunoSEQ multiplex PCR, and TCRdb holds only the in-frame ones, with some missing. The sample has fewer than 200,000 clones, roughly 80% seen once. The specimen was PBMCs or T cells enriched from blood (not recorded which). The receptors here all came from a woman aged 40-49 years with acute COVID-19. Both conserved end residues are part of each CDR3. D genes are given only for firm matches. Clone size appears in some rows only: once, few, many, or a class for an expanded clone.

-,TRBD2,TRBJ2-1,TRBV10-3,TGTGCCACCGGGACTAGCCTAAGTGAGCAGTTCTTC,CATGTSLSEQFF
-,TRBD2,TRBJ2-5,TRBV6-5,TGTGCCAGCAGCCAACCGGGACTAGAAGCAAAGACCCAGTACTTC,CASSQPGLEAKTQYF
once,-,TRBJ2-1,TRBV3-1/TRBV3-2,TGTGCCAGCAGCCACGAGGGCCATGAGCAGTTCTTC,CASSHEGHEQFF
many,TRBD1,TRBJ1-1,TRBV5-6,TGTGCCAGCAGCTTTGGGACAGTAGTCACTGAAGCTTTCTTT,CASSFGTVVTEAFF
few,TRBD1,TRBJ1-6,TRBV5-5,TGTGCCAGCAGCTTGTCAGGGGGCAATTCACCCCTCCACTTT,CASSLSGGNSPLHF
-,TRBD2,TRBJ2-2,TRBV19,TGTGCCAGTACGGGGCTAGCGGGAGGATCCGGGGAGCTGTTTTTT,CASTGLAGGSGELFF
-,TRBD1,TRBJ2-2,TRBV10-3,TGTGCCATCAGCCCGGACAGGTCGGACTGGGGTCCCGGGGAGCTGTTTTTT,CAISPDRSDWGPGELFF
few,TRBD1,TRBJ2-3,TRBV18,TGTGCCAGCTCACCACGAGACAGGGGGCGCACAGATACGCAGTATTTT,CASSPRDRGRTDTQYF
-,-,TRBJ2-7,TRBV6-1,TGTGCCAGCAGTGAATATGGCGGGATCACCTCCTACGAGCAGTACTTC,CASSEYGGITSYEQYF
-,-,TRBJ1-2,TRBV7-9,TGTGCCAGCAGCTTAAGCCGGGGACTCGACTATGGCTACACCTTC,CASSLSRGLDYGYTF
-,TRBD1,TRBJ1-5,TRBV2,TGTGCCAGCGAGGGGACAGGGGGCAATCAGCCCCAGCATTTT,CASEGTGGNQPQHF
few,-,TRBJ2-1,TRBV7-9,TGTGCCAGCAGCGACTCCGGGGAGAGTGAGCAGTTCTTC,CASSDSGESEQFF
-,-,TRBJ1-6,TRBV2,TGTGCCAGCAGTGAATGGGGGGAATCACCCCTCCACTTT,CASSEWGESPLHF
-,-,TRBJ2-2,TRBV12-5,TGTGCTAGTGGTTTGCAGGGGACGAACACCGGGGAGCTGTTTTTT,CASGLQGTNTGELFF
-,TRBD2,TRBJ2-5,TRBV19,TGTGCCACCAAAAAGAGGGCTAGCGGACAAGAGACCCAGTACTTC,CATKKRASGQETQYF
-,TRBD1,TRBJ1-1,TRBV6-5,TGTGCCAGCAGTTACAGGGACAGGGGGTTGAACACTGAAGCTTTCTTT,CASSYRDRGLNTEAFF
-,TRBD1,TRBJ1-4,TRBV3-1/TRBV3-2,TGTGCCAGCAGCAGCCGGGACAGGGGGCCAGAAAAACTGTTTTTT,CASSSRDRGPEKLFF
-,-,TRBJ2-1,TRBV12-5,TGTGCTAGTGGCAACGGAGCGTTGGGTGAGCAGTTCTTC,CASGNGALGEQFF
-,TRBD2,TRBJ2-2,TRBV20-1,TGCAGTGCTAGTTTAGCGGGAGGGTATTCCGGGGAGCTGTTTTTT,CSASLAGGYSGELFF
-,TRBD1,TRBJ2-4,TRBV19,TGTGCCAGTAACGCCGGGACAGAAAAAAACATTCAGTACTTC,CASNAGTEKNIQYF